This entry concerns a single T cell receptor beta chain. The sample belongs to a study of blood T cell repertoires in COVID-19. Study information: Material from acute and convalescent COVID-19 was sourced from the United States, Italy and Spain. T cells, B-cell-depleted T cells, or PBMCs provided the cDNA or gDNA that served as material.

Seattle researchers signed up patients amid active infection and tracked them longitudinally. The authors' processing: Estimated nucleated cell counts came from reference gene primer amplification. Method: immunoSEQ multiplex PCR; TCRdb's copy keeps in-frame clones and lacks some. V and J calls and clone size are given by that table; D and trimming were obtained from the DNA. The data contain around 82,000 clones, about 88% of them singletons. The V gene end was trimmed by 5 bases and the J gene end by 14 bases; junction bases not matched to a gene: 8. Germline-derived CDR1 and CDR2 are MNHEY and SMNVEV (reference sequence). The CDR3 has 12 residues.

The sequencing input was peripheral blood. The TCR sequence derives from a man aged 80 or over with COVID-19, enrolled during active disease. The genes are TRBV27 and TRBJ1-2, with 10 bases lining up with TRBD1. CDR3 in amino acids: CASSTAGTGETF. In nucleotides, the CDR3 is TGTGCCAGCAGTACCGCCGGGACAGGGGAAACCTTC.